This T cell receptor (beta chain) was sequenced during a study of spatial heterogeneity in lung cancer (dated by TCRdb to the late 2010s). Turning to the overall study: Beta-chain transcripts were consistently detected in greater numbers than alpha-chain transcripts, which likely reflected higher beta-chain transcript abundance. Nonsynonymous mutation counts, determined by whole-exome sequencing of tumor tissue, were related to TCR repertoire features. In non-small cell lung cancer, the study made a quantitative comparison of TCR alpha and beta repertoires among multiple tumor regions, matched nontumor lung and blood. In the raw uncorrected reads, each unique combination of TCR and UMI appeared more than ten times on average. At surgery, over 200 tumor regions, almost 65 matched nontumor lung samples and a few dozen PBMC samples were TCR-sequenced for both alpha and beta chains. General findings and caveats noted by the study authors: Additional single-cell paired TCR alpha and beta sequencing was considered necessary to confirm, at a functional level, the hypothesis that regional TCRs recognize regional mutations.

In the germline V gene (reference sequence), CDR1 corresponds to SSHAT and CDR2 to FNYEAQ. There are 13 amino acids in the CDR3, from cysteine to phenylalanine inclusive. Solely the CDR3 DNA is kept, with 39 bases framed from the first base. This sample's time point label indicates: sample taken at primary tumor resection. The donors were approximately 70 patients from the lung TRACERx cohort who had early-stage, untreated non-small cell lung cancer. Without any cell sorting, TCR sequencing was performed on whole RNA extracted either from tumor and nontumor lung tissue or from cryopreserved PBMC samples. Only patients with enough RNA available from two or more tumor regions were chosen for TCR sequencing. Tumor and adjacent nontumor lung specimens were reviewed by a lung pathologist before selection. Receptor libraries were prepared by 5' RACE. The instrument was a NextSeq 500. To allow correction of PCR and sequencing errors, the TCR library protocol tagged every TCR cDNA molecule with a unique molecular identifier. Concerning the study's data processing: TCR identification, UMI-based error correction and CDR3 extraction were all carried out with Decombinator tools. Expanded TCRs were defined as those above a frequency of 2 per 1,000, corresponding to the top 1% of the tumor frequency distribution. Each repertoire was subsampled 100 times to 5,000 TCRs, after which Renyi diversity was computed with the R vegan package. CDR3 similarity networks were built from amino acid triplet string-kernel similarity, with CDR3s being connected when pairwise similarity was above 0.82. TCRdb ran its own pipeline on the public reads, namely fastp trimming at Q25 and MiXCR clone calling, and kept in-frame beta chains. Entries are consolidated by CDR3 protein sequence, retaining the most common genes and DNA. The V and J calls shown here were made by TCRdb, not taken from the authors' results. The sample records fewer than 16,000 distinct CDR3 sequences, 3.6% of which are singletons. The biggest ten clones account for around a tenth of the sample.

This clonotype occurred many times. Its target antigen remains unknown. It has no much larger one-base neighbor in the sample; base qualities were not kept. This beta chain represents an off-target read in a library built for alpha chains; its size is of limited meaning. The chain is made from TRBV7-7 and TRBJ2-5, with 9 bases aligning to TRBD2. This receptor was identified in a male donor with early-stage non-small cell lung cancer. Sequences were derived from normal lung tissue next to the tumor, sampled at surgery. The nucleotide sequence is given as TGTGCTAGCGGGGGTGGCAGATTCGAGACCCAGTACTTC. Its coded protein is CASGGGRFETQYF.